This TCR beta chain came from a study of response to subunit inactivated influenza vaccine. Many counts were recorded for this clonotype. The target antigen is unknown. TCRdb fed the RT-PCR reads into MiXCR, producing one record per CDR3 protein. The sample holds 500,000 to 650,000 distinct CDR3 sequences, 6% to 9% seen once. The CDR3 consists of 17 residues. Trimming stripped 4 bases from V and 1 base from J, with 17 bases between. Germline V CDR1 and CDR2: SGHRS, YFSETQ. Points from the study as a whole: Authors suggested each seasonal influenza vaccination recruits few new T cells.

The V call is TRBV5-1, the J call TRBJ2-2; D could derive from TRBD1 or TRBD2 (5 bases each). Sequenced here: PBMCs from blood, sampled roughly 24 months after vaccination. This TCR came from a man aged 45-69 years who received an inactivated influenza vaccine. CDR3 coding DNA: TGCGCCAGCAGCCCAATGGGGGTTACTAGGAACACCGGGGAGCTGTTTTTT. This translates into CASSPMGVTRNTGELFF.